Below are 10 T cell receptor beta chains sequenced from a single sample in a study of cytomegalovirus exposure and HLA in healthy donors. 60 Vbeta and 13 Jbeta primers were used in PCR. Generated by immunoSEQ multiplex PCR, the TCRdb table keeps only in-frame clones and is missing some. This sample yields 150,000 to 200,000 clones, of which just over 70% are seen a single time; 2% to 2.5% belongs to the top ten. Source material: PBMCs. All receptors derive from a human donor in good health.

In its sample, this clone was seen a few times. The DNA of the CDR3 is TGTGCCGCCATCCTAGCGGGGGGGAACACCGGGGAGCTGTTTTTT. Amino acids: CAAILAGGNTGELFF. The chain links TRBV2 to TRBJ2-2; 11 bases are shared with TRBD2. This CDR3 comprises 15 residues. Germline V gives CDR1 SNHLY, CDR2 FYNNEI. The trim removed 11 bases at V and 1 base at J, leaving 6 bases unmatched.

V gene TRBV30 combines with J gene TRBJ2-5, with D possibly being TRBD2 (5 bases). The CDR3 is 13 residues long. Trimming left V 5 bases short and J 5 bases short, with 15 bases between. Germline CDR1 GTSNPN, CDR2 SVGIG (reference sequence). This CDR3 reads CAWSTGLEETQYF. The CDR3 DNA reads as TGTGCCTGGTCTACGGGGTTGGAGGAGACCCAGTACTTC. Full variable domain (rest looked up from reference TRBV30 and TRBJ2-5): SQTIHQWPATLVQPVGSPLSLECTVEGTSNPNLYWYRQAAGRGLQLLFYSVGIGQISSEVPQNLSASRPQDRQFILSSKKLLLSDSGFYLCAWSTGLEETQYFGPGTRLLVL.

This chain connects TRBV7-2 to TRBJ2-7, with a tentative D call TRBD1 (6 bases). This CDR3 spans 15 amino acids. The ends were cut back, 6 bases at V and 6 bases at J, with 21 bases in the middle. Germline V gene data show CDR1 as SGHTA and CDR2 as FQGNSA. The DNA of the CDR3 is TGTGCCAGCAGACAAACCGGGTCCAGGGGCGGCGAGCAGTACTTC. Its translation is CASRQTGSRGGEQYF.

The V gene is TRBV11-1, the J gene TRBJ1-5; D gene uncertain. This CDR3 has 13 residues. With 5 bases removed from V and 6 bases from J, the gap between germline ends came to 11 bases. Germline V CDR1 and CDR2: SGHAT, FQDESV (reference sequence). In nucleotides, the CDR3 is TGTGCCAGCAGCCAAGGCCGGGGTCAGCCCCAGCATTTT. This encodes CASSQGRGQPQHF.

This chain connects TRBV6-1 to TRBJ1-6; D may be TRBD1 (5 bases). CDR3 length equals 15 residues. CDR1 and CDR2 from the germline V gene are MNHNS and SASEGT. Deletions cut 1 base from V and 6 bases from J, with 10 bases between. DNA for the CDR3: TGTGCCAGCAGTGAAGTCAGGGTCGGTAATTCACCCCTCCACTTT. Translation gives CASSEVRVGNSPLHF.

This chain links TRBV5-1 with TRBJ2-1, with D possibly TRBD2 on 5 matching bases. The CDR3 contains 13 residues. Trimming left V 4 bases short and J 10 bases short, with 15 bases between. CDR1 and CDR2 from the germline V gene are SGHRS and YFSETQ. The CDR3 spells CASSQRPGNEQFF. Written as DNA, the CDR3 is TGCGCCAGCAGCCAGCGGCCGGGTAACGAGCAGTTCTTC.

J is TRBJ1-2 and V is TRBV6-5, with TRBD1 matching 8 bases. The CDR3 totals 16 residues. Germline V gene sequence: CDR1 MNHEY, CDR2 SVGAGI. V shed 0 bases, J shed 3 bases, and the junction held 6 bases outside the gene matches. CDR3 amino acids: CASSYSSRGQDYGYTF. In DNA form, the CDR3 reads TGTGCCAGCAGTTACTCAAGTAGGGGACAGGACTATGGCTACACCTTC.

CDR3 loop: CASSSGQGATETQYF. The CDR3 DNA sequence: TGTGCCAGCAGTTCGGGACAGGGGGCAACGGAGACCCAGTACTTC. V gene TRBV5-4 combines with J gene TRBJ2-5; 12 positions agree with TRBD1. Germline CDR1 and CDR2: SGHNT and YYREEE (reference sequence). CDR3 length equals 15 residues. J gave up 5 bases and V 5 bases, and 7 bases lay outside the gene matches. Combining the CDR3 with reference TRBV5-4 and TRBJ2-5 gives the whole variable domain ETGVTQSPTHLIKTRGQQVTLRCSSQSGHNTVSWYQQALGQGPQFIFQYYREEENGRGNFPPRFSGLQFPNYSSELNVNALELDDSALYLCASSSGQGATETQYFGPGTRLLVL.

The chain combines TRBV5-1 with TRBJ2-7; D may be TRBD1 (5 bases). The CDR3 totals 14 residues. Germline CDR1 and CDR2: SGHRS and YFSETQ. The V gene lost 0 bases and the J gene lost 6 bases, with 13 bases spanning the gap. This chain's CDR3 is CASSLAYQGSEQYF. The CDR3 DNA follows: TGCGCCAGCAGCTTGGCCTATCAGGGCTCCGAGCAGTACTTC.

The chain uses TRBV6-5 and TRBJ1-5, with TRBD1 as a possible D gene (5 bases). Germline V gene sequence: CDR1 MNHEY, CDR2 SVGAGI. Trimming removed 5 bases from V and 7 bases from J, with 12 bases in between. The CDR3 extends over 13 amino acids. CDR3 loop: CASSPGPGQPQHF. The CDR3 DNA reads TGTGCCAGCAGTCCAGGGCCCGGGCAGCCCCAGCATTTT.